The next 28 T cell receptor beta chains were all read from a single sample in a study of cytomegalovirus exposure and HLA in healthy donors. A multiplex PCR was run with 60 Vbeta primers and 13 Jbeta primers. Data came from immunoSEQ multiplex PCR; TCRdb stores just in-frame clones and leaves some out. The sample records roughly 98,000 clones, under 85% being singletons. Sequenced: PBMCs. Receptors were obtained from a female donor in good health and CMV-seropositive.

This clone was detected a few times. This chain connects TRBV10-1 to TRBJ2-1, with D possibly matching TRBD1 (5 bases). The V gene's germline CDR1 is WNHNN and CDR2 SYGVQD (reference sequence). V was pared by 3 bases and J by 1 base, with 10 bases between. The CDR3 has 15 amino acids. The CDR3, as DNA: TGCGCCAGCAGTGAATGGCAGGGATCCTACAATGAGCAGTTCTTC. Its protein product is CASSEWQGSYNEQFF.

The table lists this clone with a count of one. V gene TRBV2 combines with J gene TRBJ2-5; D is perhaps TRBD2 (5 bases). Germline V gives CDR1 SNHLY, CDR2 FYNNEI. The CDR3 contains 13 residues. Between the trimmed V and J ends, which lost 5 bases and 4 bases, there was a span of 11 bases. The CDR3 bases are TGTGCCAGCAGTCCGATAGCGAGAGAGACCCAGTACTTC. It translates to CASSPIARETQYF.

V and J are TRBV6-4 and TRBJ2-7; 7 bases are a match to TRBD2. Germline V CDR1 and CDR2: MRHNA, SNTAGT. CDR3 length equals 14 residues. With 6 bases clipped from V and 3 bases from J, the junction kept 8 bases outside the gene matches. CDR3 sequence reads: CASSLLAGDYEQYF. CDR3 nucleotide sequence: TGTGCCAGCAGCCTCCTGGCGGGAGACTACGAGCAGTACTTC.

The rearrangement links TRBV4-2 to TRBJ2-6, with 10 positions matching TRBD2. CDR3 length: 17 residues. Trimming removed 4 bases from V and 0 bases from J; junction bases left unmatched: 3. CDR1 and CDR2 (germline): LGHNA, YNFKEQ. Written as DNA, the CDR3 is TGTGCCAGCAGCCCCGGGACTAGCGCCTCTGGGGCCAACGTCCTGACTTTC. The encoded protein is CASSPGTSASGANVLTF.

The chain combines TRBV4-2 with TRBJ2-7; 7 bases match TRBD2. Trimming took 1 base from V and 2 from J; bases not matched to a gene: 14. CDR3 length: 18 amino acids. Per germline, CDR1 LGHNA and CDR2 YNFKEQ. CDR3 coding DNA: TGTGCCAGCAGCCAAGGTCAGACCGGGACTACGCTTACCTACGAGCAGTACTTC. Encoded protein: CASSQGQTGTTLTYEQYF.

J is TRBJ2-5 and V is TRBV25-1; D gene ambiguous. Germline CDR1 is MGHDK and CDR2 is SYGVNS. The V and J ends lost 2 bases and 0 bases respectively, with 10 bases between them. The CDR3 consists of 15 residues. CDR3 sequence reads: CASSEGHTDQETQYF. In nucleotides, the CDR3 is TGTGCCAGCAGTGAAGGTCATACAGACCAAGAGACCCAGTACTTC. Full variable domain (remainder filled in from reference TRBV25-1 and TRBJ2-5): EADIYQTPRYLVIGTGKKITLECSQTMGHDKMYWYQQDPGMELHLIHYSYGVNSTEKGDLSSESTVSRIRTEHFPLTLESARPSHTSQYLCASSEGHTDQETQYFGPGTRLLVL.

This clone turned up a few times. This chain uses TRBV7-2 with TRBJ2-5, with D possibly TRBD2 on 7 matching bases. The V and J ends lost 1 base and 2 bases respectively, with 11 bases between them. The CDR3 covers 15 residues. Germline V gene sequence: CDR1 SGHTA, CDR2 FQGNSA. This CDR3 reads CASSLGGGEQETQYF. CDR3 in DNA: TGTGCCAGCAGCTTAGGAGGGGGGGAACAAGAGACCCAGTACTTC.

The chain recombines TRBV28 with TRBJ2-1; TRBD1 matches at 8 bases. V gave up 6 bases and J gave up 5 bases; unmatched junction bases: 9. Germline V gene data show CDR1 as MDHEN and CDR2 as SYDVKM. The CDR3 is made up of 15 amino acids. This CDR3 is CASSLTGGGHNEQFF. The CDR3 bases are TGTGCCAGCAGCCTCACAGGGGGAGGCCACAATGAGCAGTTCTTC.

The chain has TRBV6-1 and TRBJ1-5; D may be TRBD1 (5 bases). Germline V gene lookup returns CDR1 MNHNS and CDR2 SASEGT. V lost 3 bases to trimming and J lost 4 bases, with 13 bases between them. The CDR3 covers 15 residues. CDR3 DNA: TGTGCCAGCAGTGAGAGGGACTTGGGGAATCAGCCCCAGCATTTT. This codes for CASSERDLGNQPQHF.

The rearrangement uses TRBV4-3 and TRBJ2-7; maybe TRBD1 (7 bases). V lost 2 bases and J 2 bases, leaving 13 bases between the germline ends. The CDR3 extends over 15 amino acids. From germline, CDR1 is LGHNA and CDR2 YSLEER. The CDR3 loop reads CASSQSRDRPYEQYF. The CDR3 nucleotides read TGCGCCAGCAGCCAATCGCGGGACAGACCCTACGAGCAGTACTTC.

The CDR3 here is CASSYSRQGIYGYTF. DNA for the CDR3: TGTGCCAGCAGTTACTCGAGGCAGGGGATCTATGGCTACACCTTC. V usage is TRBV6-5 and J usage is TRBJ1-2, with D possibly being TRBD1 (6 bases). Trimming cost V 0 bases and J 4 bases, with 12 bases left between them. This CDR3 is 15 amino acids long. Per germline, CDR1 MNHEY and CDR2 SVGAGI.

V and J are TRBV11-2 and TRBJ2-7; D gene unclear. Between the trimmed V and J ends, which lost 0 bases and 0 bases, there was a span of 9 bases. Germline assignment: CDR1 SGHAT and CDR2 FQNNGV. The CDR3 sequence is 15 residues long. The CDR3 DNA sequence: TGTGCCAGCAGCTTAGAGCCGTTTAGCTCCTACGAGCAGTACTTC. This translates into CASSLEPFSSYEQYF.

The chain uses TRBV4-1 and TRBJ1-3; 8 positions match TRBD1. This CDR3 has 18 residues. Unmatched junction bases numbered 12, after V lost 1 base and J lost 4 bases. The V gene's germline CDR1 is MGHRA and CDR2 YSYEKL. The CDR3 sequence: CASSQVPGQDYIGNTIYF. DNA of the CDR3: TGCGCCAGCAGCCAAGTCCCGGGACAGGATTACATCGGAAACACCATATATTTT.

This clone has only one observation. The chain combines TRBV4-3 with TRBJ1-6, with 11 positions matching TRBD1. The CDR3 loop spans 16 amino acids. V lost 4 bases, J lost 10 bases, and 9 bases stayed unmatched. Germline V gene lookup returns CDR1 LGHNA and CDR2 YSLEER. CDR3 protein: CASSPAPDRGRSPLHF. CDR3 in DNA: TGCGCCAGCAGCCCGGCACCGGACAGGGGGCGATCACCCCTCCACTTT.

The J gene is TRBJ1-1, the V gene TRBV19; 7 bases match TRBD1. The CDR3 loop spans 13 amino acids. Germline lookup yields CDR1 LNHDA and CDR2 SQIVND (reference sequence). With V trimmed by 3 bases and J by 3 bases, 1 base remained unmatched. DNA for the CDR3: TGTGCCAGTAGTATCCAGGGGGACACTGAAGCTTTCTTT. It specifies CASSIQGDTEAFF.

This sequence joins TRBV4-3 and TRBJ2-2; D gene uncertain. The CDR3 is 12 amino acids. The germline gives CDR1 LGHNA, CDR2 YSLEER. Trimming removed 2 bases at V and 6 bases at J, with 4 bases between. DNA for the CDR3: TGCGCCAGCAGCCAACTCCCCGGGGAGCTGTTTTTT. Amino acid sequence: CASSQLPGELFF.

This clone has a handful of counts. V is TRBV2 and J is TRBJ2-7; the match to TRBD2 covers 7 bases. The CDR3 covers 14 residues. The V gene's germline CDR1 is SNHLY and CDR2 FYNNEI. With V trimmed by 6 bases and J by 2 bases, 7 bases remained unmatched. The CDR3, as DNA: TGTGCCAGCAGGTCCCTACGGGGGGCCTACGAGCAGTACTTC. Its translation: CASRSLRGAYEQYF.

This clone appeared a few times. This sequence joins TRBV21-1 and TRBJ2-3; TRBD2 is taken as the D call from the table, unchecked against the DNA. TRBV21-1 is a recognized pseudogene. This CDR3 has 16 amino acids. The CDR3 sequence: CASSKGHERSTDTQYF. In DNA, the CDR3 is TGTGCCAGCAGCAAGGGCCATGAGCGGAGTACAGATACGCAGTATTTT.

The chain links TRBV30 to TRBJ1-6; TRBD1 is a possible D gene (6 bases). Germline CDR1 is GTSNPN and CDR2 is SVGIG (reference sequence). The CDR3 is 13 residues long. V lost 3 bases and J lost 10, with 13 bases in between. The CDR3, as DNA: TGTGCCTGGAGGATCGGGACAAACTCACCCCTCCACTTT. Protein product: CAWRIGTNSPLHF.

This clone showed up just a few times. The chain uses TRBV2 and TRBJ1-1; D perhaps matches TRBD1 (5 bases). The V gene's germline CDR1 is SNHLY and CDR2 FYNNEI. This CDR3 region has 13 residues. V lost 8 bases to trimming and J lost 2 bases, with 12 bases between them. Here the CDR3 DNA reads TGTGCCAGCCGGCAGGGTCCAAACACTGAAGCTTTCTTT. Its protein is CASRQGPNTEAFF.

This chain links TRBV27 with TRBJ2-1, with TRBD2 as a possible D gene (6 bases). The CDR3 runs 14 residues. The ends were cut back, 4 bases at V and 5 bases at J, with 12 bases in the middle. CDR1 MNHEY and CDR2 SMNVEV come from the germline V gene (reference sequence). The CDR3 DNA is TGTGCCAGCAGTTCGCCGGGACTTAACAATGAGCAGTTCTTC. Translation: CASSSPGLNNEQFF.

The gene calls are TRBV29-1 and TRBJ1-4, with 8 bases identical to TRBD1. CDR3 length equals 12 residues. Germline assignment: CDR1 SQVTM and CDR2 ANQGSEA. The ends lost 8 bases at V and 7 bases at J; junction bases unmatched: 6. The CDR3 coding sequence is TGCAGCATAGACAGGGGTAGTGAAAAACTGTTTTTT. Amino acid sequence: CSIDRGSEKLFF.

The DNA for the CDR3 is TGTGCCAGCAGTAGGGGATCTACCTATGGCTACACCTTC. Residues: CASSRGSTYGYTF. The chain has TRBV27 and TRBJ1-2; maybe TRBD1 (5 bases). This CDR3 comprises 13 residues. Germline loops: CDR1 MNHEY, CDR2 SMNVEV (reference sequence). The V and J ends lost 5 bases and 4 bases respectively, with 11 bases between them.

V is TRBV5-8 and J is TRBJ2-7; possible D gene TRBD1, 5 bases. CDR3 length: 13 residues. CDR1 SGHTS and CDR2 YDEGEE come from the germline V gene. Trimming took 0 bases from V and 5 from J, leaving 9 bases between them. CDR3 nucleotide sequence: TGTGCCAGCAGCTTGGCAGGGCGGAACGAGCAGTACTTC. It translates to CASSLAGRNEQYF.

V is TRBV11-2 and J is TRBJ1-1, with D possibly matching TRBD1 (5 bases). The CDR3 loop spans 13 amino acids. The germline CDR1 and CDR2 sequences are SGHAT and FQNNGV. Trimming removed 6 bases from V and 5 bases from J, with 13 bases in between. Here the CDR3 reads CASRAQGRTEAFF. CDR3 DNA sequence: TGTGCCAGCAGGGCCCAGGGTAGAACTGAAGCTTTCTTT.

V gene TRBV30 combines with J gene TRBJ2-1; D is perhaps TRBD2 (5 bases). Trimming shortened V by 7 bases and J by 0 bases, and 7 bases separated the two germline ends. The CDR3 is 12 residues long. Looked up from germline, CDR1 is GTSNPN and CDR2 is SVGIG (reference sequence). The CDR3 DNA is TGTGCCTTAGCGAGCTCCTACAATGAGCAGTTCTTC. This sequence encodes CALASSYNEQFF.

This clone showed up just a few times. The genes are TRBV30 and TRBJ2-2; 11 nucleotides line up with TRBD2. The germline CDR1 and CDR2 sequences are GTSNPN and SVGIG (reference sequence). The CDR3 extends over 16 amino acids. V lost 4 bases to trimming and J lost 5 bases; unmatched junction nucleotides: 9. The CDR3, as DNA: TGTGCCTGGAACTTTGACCCTAGCGGGAGGACCGGGGAGCTGTTTTTT. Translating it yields CAWNFDPSGRTGELFF.

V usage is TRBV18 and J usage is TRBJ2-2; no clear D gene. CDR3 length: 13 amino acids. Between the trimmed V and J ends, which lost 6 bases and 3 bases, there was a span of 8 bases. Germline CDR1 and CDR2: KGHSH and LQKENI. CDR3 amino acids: CASSREYTGELFF. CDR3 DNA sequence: TGTGCCAGCTCTCGTGAGTACACCGGGGAGCTGTTTTTT.